A single sample gave rise to the 4 T cell receptor beta chains below, sequenced in a study of human thymus T cells. Generated by immunoSEQ multiplex PCR, the TCRdb table keeps only in-frame clones and is missing some. Counted here are 35,000 to 45,000 clones, 90% to 95% occurring once; the ten biggest clones make up roughly 0.12%. Specimen: blood. These receptors originate from a boy younger than two with a congenital heart defect but otherwise immunologically healthy.

The chain employs TRBV10-3 and TRBJ2-2; 8 nucleotides align to TRBD2. V gave up 2 bases and J gave up 1 base; unmatched junction bases: 0. CDR1 and CDR2 from the germline V gene are ENHRY and SYGVKD. This CDR3 has 15 amino acids. For the CDR3, the DNA is TGTGCCATCAGTGAGACTAGCGGGAACACCGGGGAGCTGTTTTTT. It encodes CAISETSGNTGELFF.

The rearrangement uses TRBV7-2 and TRBJ2-5; the match to TRBD2 covers 13 bases. CDR1 is SGHTA, CDR2 FQGNSA, per germline. The CDR3 totals 17 residues. The V segment lost 3 bases and the J segment 2 bases; nucleotides outside the gene matches: 6. This CDR3 is CASSFWGTSGVQETQYF. The CDR3 nucleotides are TGTGCCAGCAGCTTTTGGGGGACTAGCGGGGTACAAGAGACCCAGTACTTC.

J is TRBJ2-1 and V is TRBV19; 7 bases match TRBD1. V was clipped by 3 bases and J by 9 bases; unmatched bases: 11. Germline-derived CDR1 and CDR2 are LNHDA and SQIVND (reference sequence). The CDR3 spans 15 residues. The CDR3 bases are TGTGCCAGTAGTATCCCAAAGCTGACAGGGCCTGAGCAGTTCTTC. Translated, it gives CASSIPKLTGPEQFF.

The gene calls are TRBV4-1 and TRBJ2-3, with 9 bases identical to TRBD2. Germline CDR1 MGHRA, CDR2 YSYEKL. V was clipped by 0 bases and J by 4 bases; unmatched bases: 8. CDR3 size: 17 residues. CDR3 nucleotide sequence: TGCGCCAGCAGCCAAGATTGGCGGGGGGGCGGGGCAGATACGCAGTATTTT. Translated: CASSQDWRGGGADTQYF.